These 4 T cell receptor beta chains share one sample of origin, sequenced in a study of blood T cell repertoires in COVID-19 (dated by TCRdb to 2019 to 2021). Library preparation used the immunoSEQ multiplex PCR assay. Sourced from immuneACCESS, this table was stored by TCRdb with only in-frame sequences that have V and J called. A share of the clones is absent; for the studies checked, an unresolved V gene accounts for under half, and the remainder has no known explanation. The sample contains about 250,000 clones, 83% of them found a single time. Jointly, the top ten make up 3% to 4.5% of the sample. Sequencing used PBMCs or T cells enriched from blood (not recorded which). These receptors all stem from a woman in her 40s who had been exposed to COVID-19.

This clone was recorded only once. The CDR3, as DNA: TGTGCCACCGGACAGGGTAGGTTTGACGGTGGCTACACCTTC. Its protein product is CATGQGRFDGGYTF. The V call is TRBV28, the J call TRBJ1-2, with TRBD1 matching 8 bases. The V gene's germline CDR1 is MDHEN and CDR2 SYDVKM. V was pared by 10 bases and J by 7 bases, with 14 bases of the junction left unmatched. The CDR3 consists of 14 residues.

V gene TRBV5-1 combines with J gene TRBJ2-7, with 11 bases identical to TRBD1. Trimming removed 4 bases from V and 3 bases from J; junction bases left unmatched: 6. The length of the CDR3 is 15 residues. The germline V gene has CDR1 SGHRS and CDR2 YFSETQ. CDR3 sequence (DNA): TGCGCCAGCAGCAGGGGGACAGGGGGTGACTACGAGCAGTACTTC. It translates to CASSRGTGGDYEQYF.

The chain recombines TRBV3-1 (or the pseudogene TRBV3-2) with TRBJ1-5, with 9 bases lining up with TRBD1. Germline CDR1 and CDR2: LGHDT and YNNKEL (reference sequence). V shed 4 bases and J 5 bases; nucleotides not matched to a gene: 0. The CDR3 has 13 residues. Written as DNA, the CDR3 is TGTGCCAGCAGCCGGACAGGGGATCAGCCCCAGCATTTT. Translation: CASSRTGDQPQHF.

The V and J genes are TRBV3-1 (or the pseudogene TRBV3-2) and TRBJ2-5, with D perhaps TRBD1 (6 bases). Germline V lookup: CDR1 LGHDT, CDR2 YNNKEL (reference sequence). The ends were cut back, 0 bases at V and 7 bases at J, with 12 bases in the middle. CDR3 size: 14 residues. CDR3 sequence (DNA): TGTGCCAGCAGCCAAGAAAGGGGGATTGGGACCCAGTACTTC. Its protein is CASSQERGIGTQYF.